The 10 T cell receptor beta chains given below trace back to one sample, sequenced in a study of tumor-infiltrating lymphocytes in primary liver carcinoma. Each 20-30 mg portion of unsorted bulk tissue served as the source for co-extraction of RNA and DNA. With about 470 ng total RNA as template and a constant-region primer, TCR beta cDNA was made. A slightly modified ARM-PCR protocol with three nested multiplex PCR rounds produced these TCR beta libraries. The first two PCR rounds used TRBV1-TRBV30 primers with a Cbeta primer, 9 to 11 cycles each. TCRdb reprocessed the multiplex PCR reads via MiXCR and lists one record per CDR3 protein. The sample has some 51,000 distinct CDR3 sequences; roughly 77% are singletons. The specimen was liver tumor tissue from sampling region 3. As to subset: tumor region T3, left-lateral pole. The source of these receptors is a man in his forties or fifties with primary liver carcinoma and hepatitis B virus infection.

This clonotype has only one observation. A much larger clone is a single base away; this may be a read error. V is TRBV28 and J is TRBJ2-7, with D possibly being TRBD2 (5 bases). Trimming took off 6 bases at V and 0 bases at J, with 18 bases between the two ends. The V gene's germline CDR1 is MDHEN and CDR2 SYDVKM. The CDR3 contains 16 residues. The CDR3 coding sequence is TGTGCCAGCAGCCTGTCTATGGGAGTCCTCTCCTACGAGCAGTACTTC. It is translated as CASSLSMGVLSYEQYF.

This clonotype was found many times. The J gene is TRBJ2-5, the V gene TRBV28; 10 bases fit TRBD2. V shed 2 bases and J 2 bases; nucleotides not matched to a gene: 8. This CDR3 has 17 amino acids. CDR1 is MDHEN, CDR2 SYDVKM, per germline. CDR3 in amino acids: CASSLDPSGGLQETQYF. The DNA of the CDR3 is TGTGCCAGCAGTTTAGATCCTAGCGGGGGCCTACAAGAGACCCAGTACTTC.

As to this clonotype: The conserved closing phenylalanine or tryptophan is absent in this CDR3, likely reflecting a read error. The V and J genes are TRBV30 and TRBJ1-5, with D perhaps TRBD1 (5 bases). The CDR3 loop spans 13 amino acids. V dropped 0 bases and J dropped 7 bases, with 10 bases sitting between them. The V gene's germline CDR1 is GTSNPN and CDR2 SVGIG (reference sequence). CDR3 in amino acids: CAWSVGGGQPQHY. The CDR3 DNA follows: TGTGCCTGGAGTGTTGGGGGGGGACAGCCCCAGCATTAT.

This clonotype was counted at least ten times. V and J are TRBV12-3 or TRBV12-4 and TRBJ1-5; maybe TRBD1 (6 bases). Between the trimmed V and J ends, which lost 5 bases and 2 bases, there was a span of 19 bases. This CDR3 spans 17 amino acids. CDR3 in amino acids: CASSEATGPAGNQPQHF. CDR3 DNA: TGTGCCAGCAGTGAGGCAACAGGGCCGGCGGGCAATCAGCCCCAGCATTTT.

Concerning this clonotype: It is likely a read error, because the conserved phenylalanine at the end of the CDR3 is missing. No DNA is shown, since the ends of the CDR3 on it are uncertain; the CDR3 is the one TCRdb lists. This sequence joins TRBV6-5 and TRBJ2-1; TRBD2, the table's D call, lacks a check against the DNA. The CDR3 is 15 amino acids long, termini counted. The germline V gene has CDR1 MNHEY and CDR2 SVGAGI. This chain's CDR3 is CSSSYSSISGSRKFL.

On this clonotype: At one boundary the junction diverges from the germline segment, which might be a read error. V and J are TRBV14 and TRBJ2-7, with TRBD1 identical over 7 bases. Germline values: CDR1 SGHDN, CDR2 FVKESK. The CDR3 totals 16 residues. The CDR3 is CASSLRGTGTAYEQHF. The DNA of the CDR3 is TGTGCCAGCAGCCTCAGGGGGACGGGAACTGCCTACGAGCAGCACTTT.

A note on this clonotype: This sequence may be a read error, since a much larger clone differs from it by one base. V is TRBV7-9 and J is TRBJ2-2; TRBD2 is a possible D gene (5 bases). The germline gives CDR1 SEHNR, CDR2 FQNEAQ (reference sequence). Deletions cut 5 bases from V and 7 bases from J, with 23 bases between. The CDR3 has 17 amino acids. CDR3 coding DNA: TGTGCCAGCAGCCCCTTGGACGGGGATACTAGGATCGGGGAGCTGTTTTTT. Its protein is CASSPLDGDTRIGELFF. Full variable domain (outside the CDR3, taken from reference TRBV7-9 and TRBJ2-2): DTGVSQNPRHKITKRGQNVTFRCDPISEHNRLYWYRQTLGQGPEFLTYFQNEAQLEKSRLLSDRFSAERPKGSFSTLEIQRTEQGDSAMYLCASSPLDGDTRIGELFFGEGSRLTVL.

A single count supports this clonotype. Possible read error: a much larger clone is one base away. V and J are TRBV20-1 and TRBJ2-1, with D hard to call. The CDR3 sequence is 14 residues long. Looked up from germline, CDR1 is DFQATT and CDR2 is SNEGSKA (reference sequence). The ends were cut back, 0 bases at V and 7 bases at J, with 13 bases in the middle. CDR3 DNA sequence: TGCAGTGCTAGAGAAGGTCTGGGGTCGAATGAGCAGTTCTTC. It codes for CSAREGLGSNEQFF.

About this clonotype itself: At one boundary the junction diverges from the germline segment, which might be a read error. The chain combines TRBV6-5 with TRBJ2-6, with 9 bases lining up with TRBD1. The CDR3 is 18 amino acids. The germline gives CDR1 MNHEY, CDR2 SVGAGI. The CDR3 region has the DNA TGTGCCAGCAGTCTTTGGACAGGGGTGAAAGCTGGAGCCAACGTCATGACTTTC. As protein: CASSLWTGVKAGANVMTF.

This clonotype has only a few counts. An end of the junction differs from the germline gene, which may be a read error. The gene calls are TRBV11-2 and TRBJ2-5, with D possibly being TRBD1 (6 bases). This CDR3 comprises 17 residues. CDR1 is SGHAT, CDR2 FQNNGV, per germline. CDR3 sequence reads: CASGLVSGGSRQETQYF. CDR3 nucleotide sequence: TGTGCCAGCGGCTTGGTTAGTGGGGGCAGTCGGCAAGAGACCCAGTACTTC.